This TCR beta chain was sequenced during a study of OX40 agonist ivuxolimab in advanced cancers. The overall study: Dose-escalation cases comprised hepatocellular carcinoma, melanoma, renal cell or head and neck cancer. Among those treated, three patients had partial responses, one with hepatocellular carcinoma and two with cutaneous melanoma. The study's findings and limits: No determination was made of the antigen specificity of the expanded peripheral T cells. Clonal expansion in partial responders at 0.1-3.0 mg/kg ranked among the lowest.

The CDR3 covers 11 residues. The germline gives CDR1 SQVTM, CDR2 ANQGSEA. Trimming pared 4 bases from V and 2 bases from J, leaving 4 bases between. About this clone: Its antigen is not identified.

The assay was immunoSEQ multiplex PCR, and TCRdb's table has in-frame clones only and misses some. The sample holds 72,000 or so clones, about 80% seen once. The specimen was CD4+ or CD8+ T cells sorted from blood, collected in a trial of the OX40 agonist ivuxolimab. The genes are TRBV29-1 and TRBJ2-3; D is undetermined. The receptor was isolated from an adult with an advanced solid tumor such as melanoma, head and neck, liver or kidney cancer. The CDR3 nucleotides are TGCAGCGTTGCTACCACAGATACGCAGTATTTT. Residues: CSVATTDTQYF.